This T cell receptor (beta chain) was retrieved from a study of blood T cell repertoires in COVID-19. The germline CDR1 and CDR2 sequences are SGDLS and YYNGEE. V shed 0 bases and J shed 4 bases, with 11 bases lying between them. The CDR3 has 15 residues. Assay used: immunoSEQ multiplex PCR; TCRdb lists only in-frame clones, some missing. This sample has about 74,000 clones, with approximately 89% found just once. The sequencing sample was made of peripheral blood. The chain is built from TRBV9 and TRBJ1-5; possibly TRBD1 for D (6 bases). This receptor was obtained from an older woman with active COVID-19. CDR3 loop: CASSVAAGVNQPQHF. CDR3 nucleotide sequence: TGTGCCAGCAGCGTAGCGGCAGGGGTGAATCAGCCCCAGCATTTT.